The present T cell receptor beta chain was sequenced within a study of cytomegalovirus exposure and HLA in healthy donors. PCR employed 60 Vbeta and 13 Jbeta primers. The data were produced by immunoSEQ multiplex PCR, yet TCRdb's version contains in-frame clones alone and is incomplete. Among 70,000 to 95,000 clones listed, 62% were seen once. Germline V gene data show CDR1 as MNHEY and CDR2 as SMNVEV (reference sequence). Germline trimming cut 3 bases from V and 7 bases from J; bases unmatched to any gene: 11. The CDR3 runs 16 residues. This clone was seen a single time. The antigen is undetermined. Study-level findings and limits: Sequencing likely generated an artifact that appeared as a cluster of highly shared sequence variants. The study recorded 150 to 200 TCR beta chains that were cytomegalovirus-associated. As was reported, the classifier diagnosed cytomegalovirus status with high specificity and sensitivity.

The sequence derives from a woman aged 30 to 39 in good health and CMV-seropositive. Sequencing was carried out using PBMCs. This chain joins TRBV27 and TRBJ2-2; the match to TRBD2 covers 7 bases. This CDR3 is CASSLRTGGSGGELFF. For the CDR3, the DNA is TGTGCCAGCAGTTTGAGGACGGGAGGAAGTGGCGGGGAGCTGTTTTTT.